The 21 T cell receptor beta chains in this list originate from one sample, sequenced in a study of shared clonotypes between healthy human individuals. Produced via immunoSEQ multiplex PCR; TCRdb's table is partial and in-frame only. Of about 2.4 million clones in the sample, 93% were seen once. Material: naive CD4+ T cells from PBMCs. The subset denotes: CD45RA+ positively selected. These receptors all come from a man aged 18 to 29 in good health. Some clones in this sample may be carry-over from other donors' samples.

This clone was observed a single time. CDR3 nucleotides: TGTGCCAGCAGCGTAGAAGCTAGCGGGAGGCAAGAGACCCAGTACTTC. Translating it yields CASSVEASGRQETQYF. This sequence joins TRBV9 and TRBJ2-5, with 11 positions matching TRBD2. The CDR3 totals 16 residues. J was trimmed by 2 bases and V by 0 bases; bases with no gene match: 3. Germline assignment: CDR1 SGDLS and CDR2 YYNGEE. Variable domain in full (rest from reference TRBV9 and TRBJ2-5): DSGVTQTPKHLITATGQRVTLRCSPRSGDLSVYWYQQSLDQGLQFLIQYYNGEERAKGNILERFSAQQFPDLHSELNLSSLELGDSALYFCASSVEASGRQETQYFGPGTRLLVL.

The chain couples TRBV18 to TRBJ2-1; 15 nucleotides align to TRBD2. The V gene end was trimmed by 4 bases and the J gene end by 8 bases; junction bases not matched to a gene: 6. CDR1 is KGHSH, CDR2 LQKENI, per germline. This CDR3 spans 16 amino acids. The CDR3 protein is CASSLGLAGGQHEQFF. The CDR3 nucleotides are TGTGCCAGCTCACTCGGACTAGCGGGAGGGCAGCATGAGCAGTTCTTC. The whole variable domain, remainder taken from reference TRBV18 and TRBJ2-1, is NAGVMQNPRHLVRRRGQEARLRCSPMKGHSHVYWYRQLPEEGLKFMVYLQKENIIDESGMPKERFSAEFPKEGPSILRIQQVVRGDSAAYFCASSLGLAGGQHEQFFGPGTRLTVL.

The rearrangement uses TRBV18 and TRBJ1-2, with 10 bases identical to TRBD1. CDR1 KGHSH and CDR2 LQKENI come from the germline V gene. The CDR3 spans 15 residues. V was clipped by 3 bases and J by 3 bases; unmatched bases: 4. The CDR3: CASSPTGQGYYGYTF. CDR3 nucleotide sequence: TGTGCCAGCTCACCTACGGGACAGGGGTACTATGGCTACACCTTC. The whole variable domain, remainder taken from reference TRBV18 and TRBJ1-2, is NAGVMQNPRHLVRRRGQEARLRCSPMKGHSHVYWYRQLPEEGLKFMVYLQKENIIDESGMPKERFSAEFPKEGPSILRIQQVVRGDSAAYFCASSPTGQGYYGYTFGSGTRLTVV.

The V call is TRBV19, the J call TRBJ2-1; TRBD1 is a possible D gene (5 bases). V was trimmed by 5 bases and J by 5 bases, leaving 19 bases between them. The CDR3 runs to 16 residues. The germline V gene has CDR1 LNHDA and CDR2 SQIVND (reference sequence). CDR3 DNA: TGTGCCAGTAGTCCTCGTAGACAGCCTCCCCACAATGAGCAGTTCTTC. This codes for CASSPRRQPPHNEQFF.

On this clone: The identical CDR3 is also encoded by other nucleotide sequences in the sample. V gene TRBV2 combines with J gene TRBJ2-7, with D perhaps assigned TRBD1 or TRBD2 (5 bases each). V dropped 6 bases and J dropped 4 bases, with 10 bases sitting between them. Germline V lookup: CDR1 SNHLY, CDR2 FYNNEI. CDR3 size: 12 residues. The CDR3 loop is CASRGDGYEQYF. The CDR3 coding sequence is TGTGCCAGCAGGGGGGATGGATACGAGCAGTACTTC.

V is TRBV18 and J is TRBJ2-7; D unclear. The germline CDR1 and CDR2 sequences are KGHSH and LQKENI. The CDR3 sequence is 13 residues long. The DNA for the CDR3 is TGTGCTACCGGGCCGGGCTCATCCTACGAGCAGTACTTC. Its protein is CATGPGSSYEQYF. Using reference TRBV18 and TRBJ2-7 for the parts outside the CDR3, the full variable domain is NAGVMQNPRHLVRRRGQEARLRCSPMKGHSHVYWYRQLPEEGLKFMVYLQKENIIDESGMPKERFSAEFPKEGPSILRIQQVVRGDSAAYFCATGPGSSYEQYFGPGTRLTVT.

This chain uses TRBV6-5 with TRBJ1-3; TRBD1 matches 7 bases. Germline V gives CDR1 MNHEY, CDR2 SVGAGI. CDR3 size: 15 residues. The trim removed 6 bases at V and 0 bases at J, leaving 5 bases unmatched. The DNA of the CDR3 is TGTGCCAGCAGACAGGGGCGATACTCTGGAAACACCATATATTTT. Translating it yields CASRQGRYSGNTIYF.

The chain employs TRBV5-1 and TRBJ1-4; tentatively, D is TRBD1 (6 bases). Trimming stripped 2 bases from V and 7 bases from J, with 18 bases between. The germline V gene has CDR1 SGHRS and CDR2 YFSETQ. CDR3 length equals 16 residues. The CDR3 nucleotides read TGCGCCAGCAGCTTAGGGGCCGGACAGCGGCTTGAAAAACTGTTTTTT. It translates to CASSLGAGQRLEKLFF.

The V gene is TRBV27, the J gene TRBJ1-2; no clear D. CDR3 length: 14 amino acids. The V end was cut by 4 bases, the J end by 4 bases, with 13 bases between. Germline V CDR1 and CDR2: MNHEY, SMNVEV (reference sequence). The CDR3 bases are TGTGCCAGCAGTTCCGGACGGGAGTCCTATGGCTACACCTTC. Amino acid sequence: CASSSGRESYGYTF.

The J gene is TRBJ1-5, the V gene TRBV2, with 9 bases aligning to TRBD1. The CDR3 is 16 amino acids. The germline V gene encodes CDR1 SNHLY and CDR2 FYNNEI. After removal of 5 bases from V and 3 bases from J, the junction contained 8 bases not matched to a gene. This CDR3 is CASSKSGTGFNQPQHF. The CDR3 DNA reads TGTGCCAGCAGTAAATCGGGGACAGGGTTCAATCAGCCCCAGCATTTT.

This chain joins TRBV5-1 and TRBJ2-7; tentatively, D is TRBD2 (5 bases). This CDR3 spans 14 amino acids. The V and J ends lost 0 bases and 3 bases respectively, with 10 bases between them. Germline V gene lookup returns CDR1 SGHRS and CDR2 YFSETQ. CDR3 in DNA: TGCGCCAGCAGCTTGGAGGACGGGAACTACGAGCAGTACTTC. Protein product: CASSLEDGNYEQYF.

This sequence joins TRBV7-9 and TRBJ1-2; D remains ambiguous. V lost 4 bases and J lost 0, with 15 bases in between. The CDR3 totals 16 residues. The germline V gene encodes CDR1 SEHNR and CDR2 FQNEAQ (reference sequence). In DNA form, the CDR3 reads TGTGCCAGCAGCTCCCTCGGTGTGGATACTAACTATGGCTACACCTTC. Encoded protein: CASSSLGVDTNYGYTF.

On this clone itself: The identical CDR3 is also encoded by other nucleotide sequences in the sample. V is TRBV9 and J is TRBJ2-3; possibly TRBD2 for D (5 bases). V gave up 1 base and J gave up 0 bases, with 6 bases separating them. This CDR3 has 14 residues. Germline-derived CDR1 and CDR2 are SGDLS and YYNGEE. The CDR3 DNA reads TGTGCCAGCAGCGTACGGGATAGCACAGATACGCAGTATTTT. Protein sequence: CASSVRDSTDTQYF.

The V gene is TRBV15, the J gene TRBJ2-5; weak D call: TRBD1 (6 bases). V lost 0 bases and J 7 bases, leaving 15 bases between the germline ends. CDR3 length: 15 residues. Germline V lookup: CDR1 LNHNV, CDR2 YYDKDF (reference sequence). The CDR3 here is CATSRDLITQGTQYF. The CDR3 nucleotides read TGTGCCACCAGCAGAGATCTGATTACACAGGGGACCCAGTACTTC.

The CDR3 nucleotides read TGTGCCAGCAGCCAGACCGGGACTAGCAATGAGCAGTTCTTC. The encoded protein is CASSQTGTSNEQFF. V gene TRBV9 combines with J gene TRBJ2-1, with TRBD2 identical over 8 bases. V shed 4 bases and J 6 bases; nucleotides not matched to a gene: 6. CDR3 length: 14 residues. Germline V CDR1 and CDR2: SGDLS, YYNGEE.

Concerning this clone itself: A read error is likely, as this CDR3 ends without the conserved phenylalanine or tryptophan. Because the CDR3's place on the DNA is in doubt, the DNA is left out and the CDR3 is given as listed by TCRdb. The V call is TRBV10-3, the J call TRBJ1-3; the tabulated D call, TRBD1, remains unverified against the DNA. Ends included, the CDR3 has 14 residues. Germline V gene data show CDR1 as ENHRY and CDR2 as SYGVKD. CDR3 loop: CAISETQYSDGLLI.

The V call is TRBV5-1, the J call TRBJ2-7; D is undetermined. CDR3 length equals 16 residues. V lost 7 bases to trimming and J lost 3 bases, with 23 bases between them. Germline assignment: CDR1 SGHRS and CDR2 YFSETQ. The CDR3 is CASPCPEAEDLYEQYF. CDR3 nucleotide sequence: TGCGCCAGCCCCTGCCCAGAGGCAGAGGATCTCTACGAGCAGTACTTC.

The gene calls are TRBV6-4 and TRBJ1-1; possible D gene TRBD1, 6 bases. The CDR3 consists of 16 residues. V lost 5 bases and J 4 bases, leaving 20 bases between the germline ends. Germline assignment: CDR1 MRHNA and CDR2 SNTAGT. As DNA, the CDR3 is TGTGCCAGCAGTCCCCCGGGGGCGCGAGGTGTCACTGAAGCTTTCTTT. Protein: CASSPPGARGVTEAFF.

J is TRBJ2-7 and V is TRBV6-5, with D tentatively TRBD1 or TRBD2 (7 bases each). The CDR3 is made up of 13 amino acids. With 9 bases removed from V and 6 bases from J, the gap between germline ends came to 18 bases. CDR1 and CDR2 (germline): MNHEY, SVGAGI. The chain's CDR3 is CASSRGGLGEQYF. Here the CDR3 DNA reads TGTGCCAGTAGCAGGGGGGGCTTAGGCGAGCAGTACTTC.

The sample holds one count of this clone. The CDR3 DNA is TGTGCCAGCAGCGATAACAGGGAAGCCAAAAACATTCAGTACTTC. Encoded protein: CASSDNREAKNIQYF. The chain links TRBV7-2 to TRBJ2-4; possibly TRBD1 for D (6 bases). Germline V gene sequence: CDR1 SGHTA, CDR2 FQGNSA. The CDR3 length is 15 residues. The V and J ends lost 5 bases and 0 bases respectively, with 11 bases between them.

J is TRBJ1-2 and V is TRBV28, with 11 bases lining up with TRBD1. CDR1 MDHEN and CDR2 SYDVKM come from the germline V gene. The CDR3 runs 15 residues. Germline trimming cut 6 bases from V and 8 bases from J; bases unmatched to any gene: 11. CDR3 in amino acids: CASSSGGQGARGYTF. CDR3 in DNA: TGTGCCAGCAGCTCCGGCGGACAGGGGGCGCGGGGCTACACCTTC.